The next 19 T cell receptor beta chains were all read from a single sample in a study of cytomegalovirus exposure and HLA in healthy donors. Vbeta (60) and Jbeta (13) primers were used in the PCR. The assay was immunoSEQ multiplex PCR, and TCRdb's table has in-frame clones only and misses some. The sample holds 120,000 or so clones, around 78% seen once. The sequencing input was PBMCs. The receptors were sampled from a woman aged 40-49 years in good health and CMV-seronegative.

The chain is built from TRBV18 and TRBJ2-5; D is possibly TRBD1 (6 bases). Germline-derived CDR1 and CDR2 are KGHSH and LQKENI. The CDR3 covers 13 residues. V lost 3 bases and J lost 5, with 10 bases in between. CDR3 protein: CASSPDRWETQYF. In DNA, the CDR3 is TGTGCCAGCTCACCGGACAGATGGGAGACCCAGTACTTC.

This clone was found a few times. The chain uses TRBV6-1 and TRBJ2-7, with D hard to call. V gave up 2 bases and J gave up 4 bases, with 3 bases separating them. Per the germline V gene, CDR1 is MNHNS and CDR2 is SASEGT. The CDR3 length is 11 residues. The CDR3 bases are TGTGCCAGCAGTGAACGGTACGAGCAGTACTTC. Translated: CASSERYEQYF.

The V and J genes are TRBV6-5 and TRBJ1-2, with a possible D match to TRBD1 (5 bases). This CDR3 region has 13 residues. The germline gives CDR1 MNHEY, CDR2 SVGAGI. The germline V and J ends were trimmed by 6 bases and 0 bases, with 8 bases remaining between them. The CDR3 protein is CASRATANYGYTF. Here the CDR3 DNA reads TGTGCCAGCAGGGCGACAGCTAACTATGGCTACACCTTC.

Worth noting for this clone: A read error may explain this, as a much larger clone is one base away. The same CDR3 is also encoded by other DNA sequences in this sample. This chain joins TRBV28 and TRBJ2-7; no reliable D call. Per germline, CDR1 MDHEN and CDR2 SYDVKM. The ends were cut back, 6 bases at V and 3 bases at J, with 6 bases in the middle. This CDR3 spans 11 amino acids. The CDR3: CASSPNYEQYF. CDR3 in DNA: TGTGCCAGCAGCCCAAACTACGAGCAGTACTTC.

The CDR3 is CASSLGDRVGEQFF. The CDR3 DNA follows: TGTGCCAGCAGCTTAGGGGACAGGGTCGGTGAGCAGTTCTTC. The chain uses TRBV7-2 and TRBJ2-1; TRBD1 matches 9 bases. The CDR3 length is 14 residues. Germline V gene data show CDR1 as SGHTA and CDR2 as FQGNSA. V shed 1 base, J shed 9 bases, and the junction held 4 bases outside the gene matches.

This clone was counted between two and nine times. The chain joins TRBV28 to TRBJ2-1; 9 nucleotides match TRBD2. With 3 bases clipped from V and 2 bases from J, the junction kept 8 bases outside the gene matches. The CDR3 is 17 amino acids. Germline V gene data show CDR1 as MDHEN and CDR2 as SYDVKM. The CDR3 reads CASSFNRVAGAYNEQFF. CDR3 nucleotides: TGTGCCAGCAGTTTTAACAGGGTAGCGGGAGCCTACAATGAGCAGTTCTTC.

The V and J genes are TRBV11-2 and TRBJ1-2; 8 bases are a match to TRBD1. CDR3 size: 13 residues. Per the germline V gene, CDR1 is SGHAT and CDR2 is FQNNGV. J gave up 5 bases and V 7 bases, and 6 bases lay outside the gene matches. The CDR3 DNA follows: TGTGCCAGCACTTCCGGGACAGGTTATGGCTACACCTTC. Amino acids: CASTSGTGYGYTF.

The V call is TRBV6-1, the J call TRBJ2-2; 7 positions match TRBD2. The germline gives CDR1 MNHNS, CDR2 SASEGT. V dropped 6 bases and J dropped 6; count of bases not matched to a gene: 4. The CDR3 covers 13 residues. The CDR3, as DNA: TGTGCCAGCAGGATTGCGGGAGCCGGGGAGCTGTTTTTT. Translation gives CASRIAGAGELFF.

This clone appeared once. This rearrangement joins TRBV6-1 to TRBJ2-7, with 8 bases lining up with TRBD2. Trimming took 6 bases from V and 2 from J; bases not matched to a gene: 9. Germline assignment: CDR1 MNHNS and CDR2 SASEGT. CDR3 length: 15 amino acids. CDR3 protein: CASSQRAGGPYEQYF. CDR3 nucleotides: TGTGCCAGCAGCCAAAGGGCGGGAGGACCCTACGAGCAGTACTTC.

This clone showed up just once. The CDR3 DNA is TGTGCCAGCAGCTGGGACTTACTAGTCCACAATGAGCAGTTCTTC. Its translation: CASSWDLLVHNEQFF. The chain recombines TRBV21-1 with TRBJ2-1; the listed D gene, TRBD2, was not tested against the DNA. TRBV21-1 constitutes a pseudogene. This CDR3 is built from 15 residues.

Only a few counts were recorded for this clone. This rearrangement joins TRBV5-1 to TRBJ2-2, with TRBD1 matching over 7 bases. Germline V gene sequence: CDR1 SGHRS, CDR2 YFSETQ. The length of the CDR3 is 15 residues. The J segment lost 5 bases and the V segment lost 4 bases, leaving 8 bases of the junction unmatched. CDR3 sequence: CASSIGQDGTGELFF. As DNA, the CDR3 is TGCGCCAGCAGCATAGGACAGGACGGGACCGGGGAGCTGTTTTTT.

The V and J genes are TRBV11-2 and TRBJ1-2; D gene uncertain. The CDR3 has 14 amino acids. The V gene's germline CDR1 is SGHAT and CDR2 FQNNGV. The V gene lost 1 base and the J gene lost 4 bases, with 10 bases spanning the gap. DNA for the CDR3: TGTGCCAGCAGCTTAGGACACTCACCCTATGGCTACACCTTC. Translating gives CASSLGHSPYGYTF.

Of note for this clone: This sample includes further DNA sequences coding for the same CDR3. V usage is TRBV2 and J usage is TRBJ1-1; D call uncertain. In germline, CDR1 is SNHLY, CDR2 FYNNEI. The CDR3 length is 13 residues. The ends were cut back, 2 bases at V and 2 bases at J, with 6 bases in the middle. CDR3 coding DNA: TGTGCCAGCAGTGAATACTTAAACACTGAAGCTTTCTTT. Translated: CASSEYLNTEAFF.

The V and J genes are TRBV7-8 and TRBJ1-4; 7 nucleotides agree with TRBD1. V was clipped by 3 bases and J by 1 base; unmatched bases: 2. Germline values: CDR1 SGHVS, CDR2 FQNEAQ. The CDR3 contains 15 residues. This CDR3 reads CASSFNRGTNEKLFF. The CDR3 DNA follows: TGTGCCAGCAGCTTCAACAGGGGAACTAATGAAAAACTGTTTTTT.

The table lists this clone with a count of one. This chain uses TRBV5-5 with TRBJ2-7; D is ambiguous. The CDR3 covers 13 residues. Germline CDR1 and CDR2: SGHKS and YYEKEE (reference sequence). V was cut by 2 bases and J by 0 bases, with 6 bases left in between. CDR3 protein: CASSFLSSYEQYF. For the CDR3, the DNA is TGTGCCAGCAGCTTTCTAAGCTCCTACGAGCAGTACTTC. The full variable domain, in which reference TRBV5-5 and TRBJ2-7 provide the parts outside the CDR3, is DAGVTQSPTHLIKTRGQQVTLRCSPISGHKSVSWYQQVLGQGPQFIFQYYEKEERGRGNFPDRFSARQFPNYSSELNVNALLLGDSALYLCASSFLSSYEQYFGPGTRLTVT.

The CDR3 sequence: CASSGTASSYNEQFF. The CDR3 nucleotides are TGTGCCAGCAGTGGGACAGCGAGCTCCTACAATGAGCAGTTCTTC. The chain uses TRBV6-1 and TRBJ2-1, with a tentative D call TRBD1 (6 bases). The CDR3 runs to 15 residues. CDR1 is MNHNS, CDR2 SASEGT, per germline. Trimming stripped 4 bases from V and 0 bases from J, with 10 bases between.

The chain is built from TRBV6-6 and TRBJ1-3; D is unclear. Germline values: CDR1 MNHNY, CDR2 SVGAGI (reference sequence). This CDR3 comprises 16 residues. V lost 3 bases to trimming and J lost 0 bases, with 12 bases between them. CDR3 residues: CASSYGDSRSGNTIYF. CDR3 bases: TGTGCCAGCAGTTATGGCGACTCACGCTCTGGAAACACCATATATTTT.

The table lists this clone with a few counts. This CDR3 is CASSLAGTPSYNEQFF. Here the CDR3 DNA reads TGCGCCAGCAGCTTGGCAGGGACACCCTCCTACAATGAGCAGTTCTTC. The V call is TRBV5-1, the J call TRBJ2-1; the D gene is possibly TRBD1 (6 bases). This CDR3 contains 16 residues. Germline CDR1 reads SGHRS; CDR2 reads YFSETQ. V gave up 0 bases and J gave up 0 bases, with 10 bases separating them.

The V gene is TRBV7-2, the J gene TRBJ2-1; D not resolved. The V gene's germline CDR1 is SGHTA and CDR2 FQGNSA. With 2 bases removed from V and 7 bases from J, the gap between germline ends came to 3 bases. This CDR3 region has 11 residues. Here the CDR3 reads CASSLSNEQFF. DNA of the CDR3: TGTGCCAGCAGCTTATCAAATGAGCAGTTCTTC.